The clone carrying this T cell receptor beta chain appeared a single time. What it binds is unknown. This sample is part of a study of circulating tumor DNA in untreated peripheral T-cell lymphoma. Study-wide findings and caveats: In 70% to 85% of patients, tumor-specific clonotypes were identified.

The V and J ends lost 10 bases and 3 bases, in that order; junction bases with no gene match: 6. Germline CDR1 MNHGY, CDR2 SAAAGT. This CDR3 has 15 amino acids. Some clones are missing from TCRdb's copy, which holds only in-frame ones; the method was immunoSEQ multiplex PCR. The sample lists around 10,000 clones; about 80% were seen once. The chain recombines TRBV6-8 with TRBJ2-3, with 14 bases identical to TRBD2. The specimen was tumor tissue. This TCR came from a human donor with peripheral T-cell lymphoma. The chain's CDR3 is CAISWTSGGTDTQYF. The CDR3 nucleotides read TGTGCCATCAGCTGGACTAGCGGGGGGACAGATACGCAGTATTTT.